This T cell receptor (beta chain) was captured by sequencing in a study of T cell responses to AZD1222 COVID-19 vaccine (dated by TCRdb to the early 2020s). Study-wide context: A total of 230 to 250 trial participants underwent TCR sequencing, of whom approximately 200 had received two doses of AZD1222 and about 25 had received two doses of the MenACWY control vaccine. Trial participants were enrolled by age into 18-55, 56-69 and 70-plus year subgroups, with about 150, 27 and 61 TCR-sequenced participants respectively.

A word on this clone: The clone's antigen remains unknown. The sample holds no much larger clone one base away, and base qualities are not on file.

The CDR3 regions of human TCRbeta chains were analyzed by immunosequencing. In the original analysis: Repertoire TCRs were matched against a reference library of SARS-CoV-2-specific TCRs generated with the MIRA antigen-specificity platform. Breadth was defined as the fraction of unique TCRs that were SARS-CoV-2-associated. Depth was defined as the fraction of total T cells that were SARS-CoV-2-associated. Using the MIRA data, each spike-specific TCR was mapped to the spike region that the TCR reacts to and placed in a CD4 or CD8 class. Log10-transformed breadth and depth values were compared by one-way ANOVA with Sidak's multiple comparisons tests. Held by TCRdb, this immuneACCESS table contains in-frame sequences only and omits some clones. Under half of the omission traces to an unresolved V gene where checked; the cause of the rest is unknown. V and J calls and clone size are given by that table; D and trimming were obtained from the DNA. Recorded for this sample are more than 95,000 clones; about 90% of them occurred a single time. In total, the top ten clones hold about 4.2% of the sample.

The time point label, as the study defines it: baseline before first vaccination. The treatment or condition label, read with the paper, signifies: meningococcal conjugate vaccine given as trial control. The vaccinee samples were drawn from two UK trials, COV001 and COV002, one of which was a single-blind randomized controlled phase 2/3 trial testing AZD1222 (ChAdOx1 nCoV-19) in healthy adults. For TCRbeta chain sequencing, PBMC samples from trial participants were taken at day 0 and at day 28 after the second dose. Overall study outcomes, separate from this receptor: The 56-69-year group was small, and its depth increase did not reach significance, likely because of low power. Epitopes outside the regions mutated in the B.1.351 and B.1.1.7 variants were reportedly recognized by nearly half of the unique spike-specific TCRs. Conclusions about previously exposed vaccinees are limited because only five or six AZD1222 recipients were SARS-CoV-2 seropositive at baseline. After two AZD1222 doses, both the breadth and the depth of spike-specific TCRs were significantly higher than at day 0 and than in MenACWY recipients. Because no day 14 peak-response samples were available, the repertoires could be characterized only after the peak T cell response. The whole spike protein was spanned by vaccine-associated CD4 TCRs, and dominant responses were seen in regions 160-218 and 743-854. Most participants were white British and females outnumbered males, and the authors suggested that clonal diversity may have been underestimated.

The origin of this receptor is an adult in good health. This specimen consisted of peripheral blood, obtained on day 0 of MenACWY control vaccination.

The sequenced DNA: TGTGCCAGCAGCGCCTCCACAGGCTCCGGGGAGCTGTTTTTT. It translates as CASSASTGSGELFF. The chain employs TRBV5-4 and TRBJ2-2; the D gene is perhaps TRBD1, from 5 matching bases. In the germline V gene (reference sequence), CDR1 corresponds to SGHNT and CDR2 to YYREEE. The CDR3 goes from the cysteine to the phenylalanine over 14 residues. Only the CDR3 part of the read is kept: 42 bases, read in frame from the first base. V loses 4 bases, J loses 6 bases, and the germline ends lie 13 bases apart.